What follows are 13 T cell receptor beta chains derived from one specimen sequenced in a study of CD8 T cells in Susac syndrome. The RNA, roughly 0.5 to 1 ug, was put through reverse transcription using random hexamers. TCRdb processed the immunoSEQ multiplex PCR reads anew with MiXCR; each CDR3 protein has one entry. This table holds some 220,000 distinct CDR3 sequences, 95% found once. Sequencing used CD4+ T cells from PBMCs. Every receptor here comes from a human donor with multiple sclerosis.

V usage is TRBV7-2 and J usage is TRBJ2-3; D call uncertain. The germline V gene has CDR1 SGHTA and CDR2 FQGNSA. CDR3 length equals 16 residues. Trimming took 2 bases from V and 1 from J, leaving 13 bases between them. CDR3 region: CASSLSRPAGTDTQYF. The CDR3 DNA is TGTGCCAGCAGCTTAAGCCGGCCTGCGGGCACAGATACGCAGTATTTT.

The J gene is TRBJ2-7, the V gene TRBV18; D is uncertain. The ends were cut back, 5 bases at V and 4 bases at J, with 9 bases in the middle. This CDR3 contains 12 residues. From germline, CDR1 is KGHSH and CDR2 LQKENI. The CDR3 reads CASSTQAYEQYF. CDR3 DNA: TGTGCCAGCTCAACTCAGGCATACGAGCAGTACTTC.

This clonotype was detected once. This chain connects TRBV5-4 to TRBJ1-2; 7 bases align to TRBD1. The junction had 7 bases not matched to a gene; V was cut back by 3 bases and J by 2 bases. Germline V lookup: CDR1 SGHNT, CDR2 YYREEE (reference sequence). CDR3 length: 15 amino acids. CDR3 bases: TGTGCCAGCAGCTCGGACCTGACAGGGAACTATGGCTACACCTTC. Translation gives CASSSDLTGNYGYTF.

Here the CDR3 reads CASSIAGMNTEAFF. The CDR3 region has the DNA TGTGCCAGTAGTATAGCAGGAATGAACACTGAAGCTTTCTTT. This sequence joins TRBV19 and TRBJ1-1; D not resolved. The V gene's germline CDR1 is LNHDA and CDR2 SQIVND (reference sequence). V gave up 1 base and J gave up 0 bases, with 6 bases separating them. The CDR3 length is 14 residues.

The chain carries TRBV30 and TRBJ1-2, with a weak D call TRBD1 (5 bases). This CDR3 contains 12 residues. Trimming removed 0 bases at V and 7 bases at J, with 9 bases between. Germline V gene lookup returns CDR1 GTSNPN and CDR2 SVGIG (reference sequence). The DNA for the CDR3 is TGTGCCTGGAGTGTAACGGGGGGTGGCTACACCTTC. As protein: CAWSVTGGGYTF.

The chain links TRBV6-1 to TRBJ2-3; maybe TRBD2 (5 bases). Germline loops: CDR1 MNHNS, CDR2 SASEGT. V shed 6 bases and J shed 0 bases, with 19 bases lying between them. The CDR3 loop spans 17 amino acids. CDR3: CASRAPWRSGSTDTQYF. The DNA for the CDR3 is TGTGCCAGCAGAGCTCCTTGGAGGTCAGGAAGCACAGATACGCAGTATTTT.

The V gene is TRBV24-1, the J gene TRBJ2-2; D is undetermined. This CDR3 has 14 residues. Per germline, CDR1 KGHDR and CDR2 SFDVKD. Trimming took 5 bases from V and 4 from J, leaving 10 bases between them. As DNA, the CDR3 is TGTGCCACCAGTGTAGGACCTATCACCGGGGAGCTGTTTTTT. As protein: CATSVGPITGELFF.

This clonotype has just one count. The chain joins TRBV5-4 to TRBJ1-4; D not certain. Trimming removed 0 bases at V and 7 bases at J, with 16 bases between. Germline-derived CDR1 and CDR2 are SGHNT and YYREEE (reference sequence). The CDR3 extends over 16 amino acids. As DNA, the CDR3 is TGTGCCAGCAGCTTGGGGCCACCACAACGCCCTGAAAAACTGTTTTTT. Translated: CASSLGPPQRPEKLFF.

This chain connects TRBV27 to TRBJ2-7; D remains ambiguous. The CDR3 totals 13 residues. Trimming pared 5 bases from V and 4 bases from J, leaving 12 bases between. CDR1 and CDR2 (germline): MNHEY, SMNVEV (reference sequence). The CDR3 bases are TGTGCCAGCAGTAGGGTTGGTCTGTACGAGCAGTACTTC. Its translation: CASSRVGLYEQYF.

V is TRBV12-3 or TRBV12-4 and J is TRBJ2-3, with 10 bases fitting TRBD1. The CDR3 runs 15 residues. V trimming: 4 bases; J trimming: 9 bases; junction bases outside the gene matches: 10. CDR3: CASSSRQGAEGTQYF. The DNA of the CDR3 is TGTGCCAGCAGTTCTAGACAGGGGGCAGAGGGGACGCAGTATTTT.

This clonotype was counted only a few times. Here the CDR3 DNA reads TGTGCCAGCAGTTTGACTAGCGGACCCTACGAGCAGTACTTC. Translated: CASSLTSGPYEQYF. The chain recombines TRBV28 with TRBJ2-7; 9 nucleotides agree with TRBD2. Germline-derived CDR1 and CDR2 are MDHEN and SYDVKM. The V segment lost 3 bases and the J segment 2 bases; nucleotides outside the gene matches: 2. The CDR3 contains 14 residues.

The CDR3 protein is CATSQGPTEAFF. CDR3 coding DNA: TGTGCCACGAGCCAGGGGCCCACTGAAGCTTTCTTT. This chain connects TRBV7-2 to TRBJ1-1, with a weak D call TRBD1 (6 bases). The V end lost 10 bases, the J end lost 4 bases, and 13 bases lay between the germline ends. CDR3 length: 12 residues. Germline CDR1 SGHTA, CDR2 FQGNSA. Based on the CDR3 plus reference TRBV7-2 and TRBJ1-1, the full variable domain is GAGVSQSPSNKVTEKGKDVELRCDPISGHTALYWYRQSLGQGLEFLIYFQGNSAPDKSGLPSDRFSAERTGGSVSTLTIQRTQQEDSAVYLCATSQGPTEAFFGQGTRLTVV.

The chain recombines TRBV28 with TRBJ1-5; 9 bases agree with TRBD1. Looked up from germline, CDR1 is MDHEN and CDR2 is SYDVKM. The CDR3 consists of 15 residues. V dropped 6 bases and J dropped 2; count of bases not matched to a gene: 5. CDR3 protein: CASSERQGGNQPQHF. The CDR3 DNA reads as TGTGCCAGCAGCGAACGACAGGGGGGCAATCAGCCCCAGCATTTT.